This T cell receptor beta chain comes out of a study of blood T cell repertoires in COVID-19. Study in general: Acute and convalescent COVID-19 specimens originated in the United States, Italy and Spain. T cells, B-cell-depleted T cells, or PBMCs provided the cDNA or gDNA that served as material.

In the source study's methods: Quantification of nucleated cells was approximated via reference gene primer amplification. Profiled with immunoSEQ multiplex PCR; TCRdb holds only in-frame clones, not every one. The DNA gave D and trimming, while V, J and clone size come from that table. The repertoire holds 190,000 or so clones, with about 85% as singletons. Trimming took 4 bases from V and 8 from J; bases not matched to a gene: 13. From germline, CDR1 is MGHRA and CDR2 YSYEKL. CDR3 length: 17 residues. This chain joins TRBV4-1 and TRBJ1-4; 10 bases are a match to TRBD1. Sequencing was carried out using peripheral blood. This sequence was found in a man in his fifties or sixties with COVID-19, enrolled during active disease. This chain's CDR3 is CASSRDGSRDRGEKLFF. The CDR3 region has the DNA TGCGCCAGCAGCCGAGATGGGTCTCGGGACAGGGGCGAAAAACTGTTTTTT.